This TCR beta chain was sequenced during a study of T cells in Graves' hyperthyroidism and ophthalmopathy. Study details: Sampling of peripheral blood happened at initial diagnosis, prior to any treatment.

The authors obtained PBMCs from more than 8 ml of fresh peripheral blood. RNA transcripts gave rise to amplified TCR beta CDR3 regions. Researchers ran a first-round RT-PCR on the TCR CDR3 using the HTBI primer set. TCRdb used MiXCR to reprocess the multiplex PCR reads, holding one entry per CDR3 protein. The repertoire holds approximately 300,000 distinct CDR3 sequences, with approximately 15% as singletons. This clonotype was seen at least ten times. Germline values: CDR1 DFQATT, CDR2 SNEGSKA (reference sequence). The V segment lost 7 bases and the J segment 4 bases; nucleotides outside the gene matches: 7. The CDR3 length is 13 residues.

V gene TRBV20-1 combines with J gene TRBJ2-7; TRBD1 aligns across 10 bases. This TCR came from a woman aged 60 to 75 with Graves' ophthalmopathy. Input material: blood. The CDR3 DNA follows: TGCAGTGTACTTGGACAGGGGGTATACGAGCAGTACTTC. This sequence encodes CSVLGQGVYEQYF.